The clone carrying this T cell receptor beta chain came up many times. Alongside a J-beta primer mix, a sample-barcoded 5' primer served in a second PCR lasting 7 to 11 cycles. TCRdb reprocessed the 5' RACE reads with MiXCR, giving one entry per CDR3 protein. The sample lists approximately 810,000 distinct CDR3 sequences; around 30% were seen once. The data stem from a study of blood T cells in healthy people across ages. Between the trimmed V and J ends, which lost 3 bases and 6 bases, there was a span of 13 bases. The germline gives CDR1 SEHNR, CDR2 FQNEAQ (reference sequence). The length of the CDR3 is 14 residues.

The chain recombines TRBV7-9 with TRBJ2-3; D is unclear. The TCR was taken from a woman of 80 years or more in good health. Sequencing used blood. CDR3 nucleotide sequence: TGTGCCAGCAGCTTCCATCTTTCAGCGGATACGCAGTATTTT. It encodes CASSFHLSADTQYF.